This T cell receptor (beta chain) stems from a study of cytomegalovirus exposure and HLA in healthy donors. Turning to the study itself: It was reported in a later analysis that the same platform had been used for the 120 validation repertoires as for the 666 first-cohort repertoires.

Germline V gene data show CDR1 as SGHTA and CDR2 as FQGNSA. Losses at the gene ends were 5 bases for V and 0 bases for J; bases not matched to a gene: 9. The length of the CDR3 is 16 residues. The assay was immunoSEQ multiplex PCR, and TCRdb's table has in-frame clones only and misses some. The sample contains over 70,000 clones, 94% of which appear only once. The sample holds one count of this clone. The antigen is not known. Study results and caveats: The study designated 160 or so TCR beta chains cytomegalovirus-associated. The study found most TCR sequences rare, yet found some public TCRs in many donors.

This clonotype originated in a young woman in good health and CMV-seronegative. Sequencing was performed on PBMCs. The chain is built from TRBV7-2 and TRBJ1-2, with 7 bases that match TRBD1. The CDR3 loop is CASSMTGSPPNYGYTF. DNA for the CDR3: TGTGCCAGCAGCATGACAGGGTCCCCCCCTAACTATGGCTACACCTTC.